Here is one TCR beta chain with its context. Antigen: not known. The data were obtained in a study of T cell repertoires in cytomegalovirus infection. Study-wide background: Alongside well-studied HLA-B-restricted CMV epitopes, recently identified HLA-C-restricted CMV epitopes were also used. Through public TCR beta signatures, both CMV infection and matching HLA type were indicated. Findings and caveats of the study: Clonotype analysis showed dominance of the ex vivo response by HLA-C-restricted CMV-specific TCR beta clonotypes. Individuals carrying CMV plus the relevant HLA were identified by cumulative frequency of public TCR beta families.

TCRdb recomputed calls from the reads with MiXCR, one row per CDR3 protein. Seen here are about 110,000 distinct CDR3 sequences, 30% observed once, and the top ten hold around 41%. V lost 5 bases, J lost 7 bases, and 15 bases stayed unmatched. CDR1 and CDR2 from the germline V gene are SGHVS and FNYEAQ. CDR3 size: 17 residues. This receptor was obtained from a human donor in good health (CMV status not recorded). Some clones in this sample may be carry-over from other donors' samples. The chain combines TRBV7-6 with TRBJ2-1; 9 nucleotides agree with TRBD1. Sequenced here: CD8+ T cells from cultured PBMCs, sampled from culture after CMV antigen stimulation. CDR3 sequence: CASSQLPGTGLGNEQFF. CDR3 DNA sequence: TGTGCCAGCAGCCAGCTGCCCGGGACAGGGCTCGGTAATGAGCAGTTCTTC.